This T cell receptor beta chain was retrieved from a study of radiotherapy plus CTLA-4 blockade in lung cancer. For the study at large: With approximately 33% of patients having disease control, objective responses were seen in approximately 17%.

Study observations and caveats: TCR clones originating in tumors grew in number in blood after radiotherapy plus ipilimumab. With interferon-beta, early dynamics of blood T cell clones were reported to best predict response.

Method: immunoSEQ multiplex PCR; TCRdb's copy keeps in-frame clones and lacks some. The sample has around 80,000 clones, about four fifths seen once. The CDR3 has 17 amino acids. The V gene's germline CDR1 is MDHEN and CDR2 SYDVKM. Trimming cost V 4 bases and J 3 bases, with 19 bases left between them. This clone is medium-sized (0.01 to 0.1%) within its sample. Its specificity is unknown. Specimen: peripheral blood, collected from a patient treated with radiotherapy plus ipilimumab. The rearrangement links TRBV28 to TRBJ2-1, with a possible D match to TRBD1 (6 bases). The source of this sequence is a human donor with non-small cell lung cancer who had stable disease on radiotherapy plus ipilimumab. The chain's CDR3 is CASSSPGHRGGYNEQFF. CDR3 in DNA: TGTGCCAGCAGTTCTCCGGGACACCGAGGAGGCTACAATGAGCAGTTCTTC. Looking up the rest from reference TRBV28 and TRBJ2-1 gives the full variable domain: DVKVTQSSRYLVKRTGEKVFLECVQDMDHENMFWYRQDPGLGLRLIYFSYDVKMKEKGDIPEGYSVSREKKERFSLILESASTNQTSMYLCASSSPGHRGGYNEQFFGPGTRLTVL.